The T cell receptor (beta chain) described here comes from a study of vaccination effects on CD4 cells after COVID-19. The CDR3 spans 14 residues. Deletions cut 5 bases from V and 8 bases from J, with 15 bases between. Germline V gene data show CDR1 as LNHDA and CDR2 as SQIVND (reference sequence). This clone was seen only once. Antigen specificity is unknown. Antigen-specific CD4+ T cell clonotypes were called by their expansion after viral peptide-pool culture in ViraFEST. Following an approximately 11-day culture, CD4+ T cells were purified. The participants, recipients of two vaccine doses, got either BNT162b2 or mRNA-1273. TCRdb's table, derived via immunoSEQ multiplex PCR, lists solely in-frame clones and lacks some. The data show under 80,000 clones, more than 70% seen once.

Sequencing was performed on CD4+ T cells from PBMCs cultured with HCoV-229E spike peptides, taken after COVID-19 vaccination. This chain joins TRBV19 and TRBJ1-4; no clear D. The clonotype comes from a human donor who received a COVID-19 vaccine. CDR3 loop: CASSRGDTAEKLFF. The CDR3 coding sequence is TGTGCCAGTAGTCGGGGTGACACGGCCGAAAAACTGTTTTTT.